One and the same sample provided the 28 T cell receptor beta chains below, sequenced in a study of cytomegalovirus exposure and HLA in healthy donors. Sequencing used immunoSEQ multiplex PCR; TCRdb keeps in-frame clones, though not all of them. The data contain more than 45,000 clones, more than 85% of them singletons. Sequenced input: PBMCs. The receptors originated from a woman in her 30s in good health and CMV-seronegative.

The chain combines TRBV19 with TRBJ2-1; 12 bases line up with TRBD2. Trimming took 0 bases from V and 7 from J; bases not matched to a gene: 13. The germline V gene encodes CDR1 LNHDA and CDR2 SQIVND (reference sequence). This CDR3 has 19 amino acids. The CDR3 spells CASSIDSPSGLAGTNEQFF. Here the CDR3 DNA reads TGTGCCAGTAGTATAGATTCCCCCTCCGGACTAGCGGGGACGAATGAGCAGTTCTTC.

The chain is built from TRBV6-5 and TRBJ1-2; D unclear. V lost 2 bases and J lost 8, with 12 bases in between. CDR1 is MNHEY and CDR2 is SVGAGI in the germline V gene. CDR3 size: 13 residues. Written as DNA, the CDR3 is TGTGCCAGCAGTTACACCGAAAGTGCGGGCTACACCTTC. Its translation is CASSYTESAGYTF.

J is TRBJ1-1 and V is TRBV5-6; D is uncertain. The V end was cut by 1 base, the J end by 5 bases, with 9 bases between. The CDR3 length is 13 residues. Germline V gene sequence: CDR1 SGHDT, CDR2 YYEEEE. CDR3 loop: CASSLTGGTEAFF. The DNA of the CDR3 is TGTGCCAGCAGCTTGACGGGCGGGACTGAAGCTTTCTTT.

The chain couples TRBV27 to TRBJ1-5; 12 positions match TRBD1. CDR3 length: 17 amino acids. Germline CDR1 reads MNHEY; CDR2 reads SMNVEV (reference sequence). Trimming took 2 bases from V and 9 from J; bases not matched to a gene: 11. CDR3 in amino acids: CASSLGSGTGGRWPQHF. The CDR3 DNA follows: TGTGCCAGCAGTTTAGGTTCCGGGACAGGGGGCAGGTGGCCCCAGCATTTT.

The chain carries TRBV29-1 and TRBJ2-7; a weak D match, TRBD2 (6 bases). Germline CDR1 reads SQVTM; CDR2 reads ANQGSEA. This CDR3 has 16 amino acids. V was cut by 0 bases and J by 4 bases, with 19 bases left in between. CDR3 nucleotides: TGCAGCGTTGAAGATCGTTTTGGTAGCGGAAAATACGAGCAGTACTTC. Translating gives CSVEDRFGSGKYEQYF.

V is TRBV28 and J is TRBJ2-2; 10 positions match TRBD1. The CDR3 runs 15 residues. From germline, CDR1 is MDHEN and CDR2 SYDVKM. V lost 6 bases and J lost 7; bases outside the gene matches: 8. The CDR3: CASRTGGQGFGELFF. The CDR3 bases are TGTGCCAGCAGAACCGGGGGACAGGGGTTCGGGGAGCTGTTTTTT.

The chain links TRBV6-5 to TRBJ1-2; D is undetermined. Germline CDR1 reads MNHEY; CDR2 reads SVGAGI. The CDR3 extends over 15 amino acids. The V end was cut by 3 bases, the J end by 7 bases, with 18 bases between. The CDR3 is CASSYAGRGYGGYTF. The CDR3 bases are TGTGCCAGCAGTTATGCGGGCCGAGGATATGGTGGCTACACCTTC.

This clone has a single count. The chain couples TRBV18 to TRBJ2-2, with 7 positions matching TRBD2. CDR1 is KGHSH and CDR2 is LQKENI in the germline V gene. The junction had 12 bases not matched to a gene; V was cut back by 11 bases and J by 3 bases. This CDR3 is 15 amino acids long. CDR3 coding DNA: TGTGCCTCACTTCGGGCCCGGGGGGACACCGGGGAGCTGTTTTTT. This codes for CASLRARGDTGELFF.

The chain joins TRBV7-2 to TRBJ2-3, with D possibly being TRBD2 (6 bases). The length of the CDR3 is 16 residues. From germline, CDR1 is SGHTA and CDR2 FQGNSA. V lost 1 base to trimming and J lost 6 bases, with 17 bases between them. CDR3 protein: CASSLGSGSGQDTQYF. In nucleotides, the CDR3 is TGTGCCAGCAGCTTAGGAAGCGGGTCGGGGCAGGATACGCAGTATTTT.

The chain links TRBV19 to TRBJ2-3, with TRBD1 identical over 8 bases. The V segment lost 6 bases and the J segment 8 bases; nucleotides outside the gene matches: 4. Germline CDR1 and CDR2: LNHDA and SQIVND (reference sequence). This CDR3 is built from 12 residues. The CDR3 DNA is TGTGCCAGTAGGCCGACAGGGGCTACGCAGTATTTT. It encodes CASRPTGATQYF.

CDR3 in amino acids: CATSLGSPGQGLKAFF. In DNA, the CDR3 is TGCGCCACCTCTCTGGGAAGCCCGGGACAGGGTCTGAAAGCTTTCTTT. The chain joins TRBV5-1 to TRBJ1-1, with 9 nucleotides matching TRBD1. From germline, CDR1 is SGHRS and CDR2 YFSETQ. The CDR3 runs to 16 residues. Trimming cost V 9 bases and J 9 bases; bases outside gene matches: 21. Filled out from reference TRBV5-1 and TRBJ1-1, the complete variable domain reads KAGVTQTPRYLIKTRGQQVTLSCSPISGHRSVSWYQQTPGQGLQFLFEYFSETQRNKGNFPGRFSGRQFSNSRSEMNVSTLELGDSALYLCATSLGSPGQGLKAFFGQGTRLTVV.

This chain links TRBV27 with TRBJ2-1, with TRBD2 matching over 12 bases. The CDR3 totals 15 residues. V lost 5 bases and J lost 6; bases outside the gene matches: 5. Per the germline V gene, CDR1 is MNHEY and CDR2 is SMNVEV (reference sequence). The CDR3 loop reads CASSPLAGGLNEQFF. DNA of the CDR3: TGTGCCAGCAGTCCACTAGCGGGAGGCCTCAATGAGCAGTTCTTC.

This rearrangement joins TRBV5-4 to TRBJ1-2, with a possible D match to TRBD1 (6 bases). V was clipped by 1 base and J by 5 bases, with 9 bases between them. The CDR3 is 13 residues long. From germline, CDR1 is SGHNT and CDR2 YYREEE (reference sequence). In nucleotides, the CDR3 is TGTGCCAGCAGCTTGAACAGGGATTATGGCTACACCTTC. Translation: CASSLNRDYGYTF.

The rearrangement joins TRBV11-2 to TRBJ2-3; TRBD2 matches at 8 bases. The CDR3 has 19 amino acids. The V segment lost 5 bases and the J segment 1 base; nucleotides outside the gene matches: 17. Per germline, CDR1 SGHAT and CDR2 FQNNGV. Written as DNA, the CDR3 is TGTGCCAGCAGCCCGACCTGGAAATTAGCGGGAACACGCACAGATACGCAGTATTTT. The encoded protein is CASSPTWKLAGTRTDTQYF.

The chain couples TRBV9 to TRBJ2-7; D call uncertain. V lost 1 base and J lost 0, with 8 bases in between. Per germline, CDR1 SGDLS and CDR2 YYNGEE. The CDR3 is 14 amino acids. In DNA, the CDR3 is TGTGCCAGCAGCGTAAGCCAACGCTCCTACGAGCAGTACTTC. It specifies CASSVSQRSYEQYF.

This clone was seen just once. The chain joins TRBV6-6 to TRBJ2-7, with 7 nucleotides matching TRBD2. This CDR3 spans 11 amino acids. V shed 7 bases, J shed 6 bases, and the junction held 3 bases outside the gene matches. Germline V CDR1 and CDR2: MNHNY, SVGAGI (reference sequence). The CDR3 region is CASMGGGEQYF. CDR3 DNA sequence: TGTGCCAGCATGGGGGGGGGCGAGCAGTACTTC.

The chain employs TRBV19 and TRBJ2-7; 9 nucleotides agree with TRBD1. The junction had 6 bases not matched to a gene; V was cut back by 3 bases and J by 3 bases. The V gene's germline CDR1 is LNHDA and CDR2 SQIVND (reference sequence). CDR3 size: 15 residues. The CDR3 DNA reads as TGTGCCAGTAGTATGGCAACGACAGGGGGCTACGAGCAGTACTTC. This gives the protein CASSMATTGGYEQYF.

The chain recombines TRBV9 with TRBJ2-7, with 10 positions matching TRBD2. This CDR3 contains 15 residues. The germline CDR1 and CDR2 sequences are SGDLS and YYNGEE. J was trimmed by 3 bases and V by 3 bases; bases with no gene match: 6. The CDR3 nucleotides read TGTGCCAGCAGCGCGTCTAGCGGGAGCGTCTACGAGCAGTACTTC. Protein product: CASSASSGSVYEQYF.

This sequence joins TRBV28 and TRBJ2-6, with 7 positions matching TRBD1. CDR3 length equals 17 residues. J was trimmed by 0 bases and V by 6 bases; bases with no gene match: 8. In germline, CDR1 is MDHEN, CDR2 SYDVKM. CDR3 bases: TGTGCCAGCAGCCGTGGACAGGCCCACTCTGGGGCCAACGTCCTGACTTTC. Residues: CASSRGQAHSGANVLTF.

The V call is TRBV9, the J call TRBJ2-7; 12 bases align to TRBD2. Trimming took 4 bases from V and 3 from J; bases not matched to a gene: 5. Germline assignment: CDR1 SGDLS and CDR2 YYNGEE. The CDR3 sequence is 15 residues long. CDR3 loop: CASSPTSGSSYEQYF. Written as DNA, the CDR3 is TGTGCCAGCAGCCCGACTAGCGGGAGCAGCTACGAGCAGTACTTC.

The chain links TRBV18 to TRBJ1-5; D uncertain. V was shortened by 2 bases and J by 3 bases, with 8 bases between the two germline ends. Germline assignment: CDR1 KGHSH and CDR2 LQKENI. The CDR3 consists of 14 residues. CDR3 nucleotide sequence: TGTGCCAGCTCACCAGGCGGAACCAATCAGCCCCAGCATTTT. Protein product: CASSPGGTNQPQHF.

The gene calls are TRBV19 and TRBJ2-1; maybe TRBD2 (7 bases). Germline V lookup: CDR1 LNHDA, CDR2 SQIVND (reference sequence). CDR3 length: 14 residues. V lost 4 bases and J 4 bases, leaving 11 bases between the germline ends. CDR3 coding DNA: TGTGCCAGTAGTAGGGGGGGCGCATACAATGAGCAGTTCTTC. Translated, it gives CASSRGGAYNEQFF.

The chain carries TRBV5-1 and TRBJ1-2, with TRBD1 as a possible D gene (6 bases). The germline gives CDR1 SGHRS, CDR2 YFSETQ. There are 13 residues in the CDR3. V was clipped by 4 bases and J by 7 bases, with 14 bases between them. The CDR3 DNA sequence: TGCGCCAGCAGCCCCGACGGCAGGGGTGGCTACACCTTC. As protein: CASSPDGRGGYTF. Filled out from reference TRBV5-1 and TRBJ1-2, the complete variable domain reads KAGVTQTPRYLIKTRGQQVTLSCSPISGHRSVSWYQQTPGQGLQFLFEYFSETQRNKGNFPGRFSGRQFSNSRSEMNVSTLELGDSALYLCASSPDGRGGYTFGSGTRLTVV.

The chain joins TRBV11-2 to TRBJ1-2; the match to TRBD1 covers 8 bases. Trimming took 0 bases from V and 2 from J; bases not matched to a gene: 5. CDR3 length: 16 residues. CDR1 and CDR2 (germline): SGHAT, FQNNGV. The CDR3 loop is CASSLDPRGLNYGYTF. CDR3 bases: TGTGCCAGCAGCTTAGATCCCAGGGGGCTGAACTATGGCTACACCTTC.

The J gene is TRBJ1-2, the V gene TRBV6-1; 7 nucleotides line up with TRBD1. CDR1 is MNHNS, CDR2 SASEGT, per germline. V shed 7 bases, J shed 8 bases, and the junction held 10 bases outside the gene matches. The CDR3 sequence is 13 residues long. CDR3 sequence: CASTQGQETGYTF. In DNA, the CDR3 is TGTGCCAGCACACAGGGGCAGGAGACCGGCTACACCTTC.

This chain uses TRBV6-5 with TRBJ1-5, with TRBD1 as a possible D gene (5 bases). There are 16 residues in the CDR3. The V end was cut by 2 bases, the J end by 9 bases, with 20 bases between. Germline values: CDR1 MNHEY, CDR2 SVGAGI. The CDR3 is CASSYPGVLHLGPQHF. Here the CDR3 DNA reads TGTGCCAGCAGTTACCCGGGGGTCCTCCATCTAGGGCCCCAGCATTTT.

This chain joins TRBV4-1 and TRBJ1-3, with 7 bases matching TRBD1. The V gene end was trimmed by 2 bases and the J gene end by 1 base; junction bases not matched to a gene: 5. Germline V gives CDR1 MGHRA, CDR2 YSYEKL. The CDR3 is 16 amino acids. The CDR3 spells CASSQQQGNSGNTIYF. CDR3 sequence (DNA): TGCGCCAGCAGCCAACAACAGGGGAATTCTGGAAACACCATATATTTT.

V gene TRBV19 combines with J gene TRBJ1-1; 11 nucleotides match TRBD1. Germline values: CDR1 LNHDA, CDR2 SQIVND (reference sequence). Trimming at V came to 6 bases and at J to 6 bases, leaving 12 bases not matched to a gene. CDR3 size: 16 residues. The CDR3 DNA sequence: TGTGCCAGTAGACCTGGGACAGGGGGGTCTGTTTCTGAAGCTTTCTTT. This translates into CASRPGTGGSVSEAFF.